This TCR beta chain was documented in a study of blood T cell repertoires in COVID-19. Study overall: Samples came from the United States, Italy and Spain, spanning acute and convalescent COVID-19. Nucleic acid was either cDNA or gDNA, and it came from T cells, B-cell-depleted T cells, or PBMCs.

Germline trimming cut 6 bases from V and 5 bases from J; bases unmatched to any gene: 7. The germline gives CDR1 MNHEY, CDR2 SVGAGI. This CDR3 is 13 amino acids long. Original processing notes: Nucleated cell counts were estimated from reference gene primer amplification. This table comes from immunoSEQ multiplex PCR, and its TCRdb copy is limited to in-frame clones, with some not included. Clonal size and the V and J genes are those of that table, whereas D and trimming came from the DNA. This sample has approximately 190,000 clones, with about 85% found just once. This TCR was recovered from a human donor in a cohort sampled during active COVID-19. Sequenced: peripheral blood. V is TRBV6-5 and J is TRBJ2-7; 7 bases fit TRBD1. CDR3 bases: TGTGCCAGCAGCCCGACAGGGACCAACGAGCAGTACGTC. Translation gives CASSPTGTNEQYV.